Below, one T cell receptor (beta chain) is given with its context. Its antigen is as yet unknown. Clones were sequenced by immunoSEQ multiplex PCR, and TCRdb holds only the in-frame ones, with some missing. This sample has 50,000 to 70,000 clones; 70% to 85% occur once, and the top ten carry 5% to 7.5%. The data were taken from a study of radiotherapy plus CTLA-4 blockade in lung cancer. Study results and limitations: Once radiotherapy plus ipilimumab had been given, TCR clones derived from tumor expanded in blood.

V was clipped by 5 bases and J by 0 bases; unmatched bases: 5. Germline CDR1 and CDR2: SEHNR and FQNEAQ (reference sequence). The CDR3 is 15 amino acids. Material: peripheral blood, obtained from a patient treated with radiotherapy plus ipilimumab. This receptor was identified in a human donor with non-small cell lung cancer whose response to radiotherapy plus ipilimumab could not be evaluated. The chain links TRBV7-9 to TRBJ1-1; 8 bases agree with TRBD1. The CDR3 DNA is TGTGCCAGCAGCGTACAGGGGGGGGTGAACACTGAAGCTTTCTTT. Translating gives CASSVQGGVNTEAFF.